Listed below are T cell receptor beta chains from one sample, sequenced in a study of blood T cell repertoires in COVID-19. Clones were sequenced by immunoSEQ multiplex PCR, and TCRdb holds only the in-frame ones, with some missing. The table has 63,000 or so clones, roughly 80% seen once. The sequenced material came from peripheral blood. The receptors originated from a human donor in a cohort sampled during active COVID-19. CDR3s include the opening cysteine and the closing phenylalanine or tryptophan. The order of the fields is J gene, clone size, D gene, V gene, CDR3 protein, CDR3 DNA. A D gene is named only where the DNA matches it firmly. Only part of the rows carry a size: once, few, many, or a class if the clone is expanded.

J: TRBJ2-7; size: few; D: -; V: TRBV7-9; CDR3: CASSPERQHSYEQYF; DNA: TGTGCCAGCAGCCCCGAGCGGCAACACTCCTACGAGCAGTACTTC
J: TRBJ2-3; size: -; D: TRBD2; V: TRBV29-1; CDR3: CSVLAGVTDTQYF; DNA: TGCAGCGTCCTAGCGGGAGTCACAGATACGCAGTATTTT
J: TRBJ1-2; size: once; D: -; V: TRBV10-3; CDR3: CAISDVDSYGYTF; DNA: TGTGCCATCAGTGATGTGGACAGCTATGGCTACACCTTC
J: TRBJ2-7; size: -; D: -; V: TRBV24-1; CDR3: CATSDLGDTHYEQYF; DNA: TGTGCCACCAGTGATTTGGGCGACACCCACTACGAGCAGTACTTC
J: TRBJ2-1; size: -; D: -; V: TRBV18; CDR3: CASSPGITYNEQFF; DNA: TGTGCCAGCTCACCGGGCATTACCTACAATGAGCAGTTCTTC
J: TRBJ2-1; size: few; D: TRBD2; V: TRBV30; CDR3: CAWSVSRTSGHNEQFF; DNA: TGTGCCTGGAGTGTATCTAGGACTAGCGGACACAATGAGCAGTTCTTC
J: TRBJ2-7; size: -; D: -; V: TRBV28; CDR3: CASSRRYEQYF; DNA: TGTGCCAGCAGTAGGAGATACGAGCAGTACTTC
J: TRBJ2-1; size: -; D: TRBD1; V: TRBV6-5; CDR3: CASSYSNQGTVNEQFF; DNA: TGTGCCAGCAGTTACTCGAATCAGGGGACAGTTAATGAGCAGTTCTTC
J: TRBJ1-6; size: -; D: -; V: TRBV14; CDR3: CASSQDLGGKSPLHF; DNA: TGTGCCAGCAGCCAAGATCTAGGGGGAAAGTCACCCCTCCACTTT
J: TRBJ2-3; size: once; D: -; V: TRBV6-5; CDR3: CASSYQWAPDTQYF; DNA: TGTGCCAGCAGTTACCAGTGGGCGCCGGATACGCAGTATTTT
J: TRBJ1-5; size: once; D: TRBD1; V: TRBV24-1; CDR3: CATSPTLRRGTSNQPQHF; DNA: TGTGCCACCAGCCCCACGCTCCGCAGGGGGACTAGCAATCAGCCCCAGCATTTT
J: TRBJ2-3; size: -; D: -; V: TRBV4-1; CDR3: CASSQEIWRGTDTQYF; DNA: TGCGCCAGCAGCCAAGAAATATGGAGGGGCACAGATACGCAGTATTTT
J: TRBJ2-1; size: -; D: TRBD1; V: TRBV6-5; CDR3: CASSYDRDAVNEQFF; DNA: TGTGCCAGCAGTTACGACAGGGATGCTGTCAATGAGCAGTTCTTC
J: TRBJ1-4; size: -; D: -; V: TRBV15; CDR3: CATSRAQTLRLNEKLFF; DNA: TGTGCCACCAGCAGAGCCCAGACTCTCCGTTTAAATGAAAAACTGTTTTTT
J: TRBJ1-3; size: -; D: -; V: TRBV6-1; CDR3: CASSEALQGGGRNTIYF; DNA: TGTGCCAGCAGTGAAGCTCTCCAGGGAGGAGGAAGAAACACCATATATTTT
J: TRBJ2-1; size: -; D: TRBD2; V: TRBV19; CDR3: CASSPGLAGLNEQFF; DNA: TGTGCCAGTAGCCCAGGACTAGCGGGGCTCAATGAGCAGTTCTTC
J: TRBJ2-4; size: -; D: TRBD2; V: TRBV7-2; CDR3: CASSLGGGTDIQYF; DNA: TGTGCCAGCAGCTTAGGGGGGGGTACGGACATTCAGTACTTC
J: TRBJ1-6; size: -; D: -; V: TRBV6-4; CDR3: CASSDTGTPYSPLHF; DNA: TGTGCCAGCAGCGACACCGGGACACCTTATTCACCCCTCCACTTT
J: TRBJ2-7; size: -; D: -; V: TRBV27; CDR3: CASSGGGIGYEQYF; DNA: TGTGCCAGCAGTGGGGGGGGCATCGGGTACGAGCAGTACTTC
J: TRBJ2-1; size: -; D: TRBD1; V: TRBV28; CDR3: CASNPGTGDYNEQFF; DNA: TGTGCCAGCAACCCTGGGACAGGGGATTACAATGAGCAGTTCTTC
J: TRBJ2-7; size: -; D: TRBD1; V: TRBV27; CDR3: CASSLSATGHYEQYF; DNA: TGTGCCAGCAGTTTATCCGCGACAGGGCACTACGAGCAGTACTTC
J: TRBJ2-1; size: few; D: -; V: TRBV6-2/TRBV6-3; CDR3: CASSYSPGFGNEQFF; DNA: TGTGCCAGCAGTTACTCTCCGGGTTTCGGCAATGAGCAGTTCTTC
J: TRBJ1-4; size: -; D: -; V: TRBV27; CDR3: CASSLSIGVWEKLFF; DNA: TGTGCCAGCAGTTTATCGATAGGGGTTTGGGAAAAACTGTTTTTT
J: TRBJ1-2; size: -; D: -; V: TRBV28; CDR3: CASSFKRALGRARNYGYTF; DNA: TGTGCCAGCAGTTTTAAAAGGGCCCTCGGCAGGGCCAGAAACTATGGCTACACCTTC
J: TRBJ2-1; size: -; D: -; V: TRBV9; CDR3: CASSADSLSSYNEQFF; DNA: TGTGCCAGCAGCGCCGACAGCCTTAGCTCCTACAATGAGCAGTTCTTC
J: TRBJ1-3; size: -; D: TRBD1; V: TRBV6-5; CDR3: CASSYSNRGRDTIYF; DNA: TGTGCCAGCAGTTACTCGAACAGGGGAAGGGACACCATATATTTT
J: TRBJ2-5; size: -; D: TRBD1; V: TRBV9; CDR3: CASSSGTGVETQYF; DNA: TGTGCCAGCAGCTCCGGGACAGGGGTAGAGACCCAGTACTTC
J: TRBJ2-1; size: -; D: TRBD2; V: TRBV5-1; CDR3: CASSSGTSGGMSSYNEQFF; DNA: TGCGCCAGCAGCTCTGGGACTAGCGGGGGGATGAGCTCCTACAATGAGCAGTTCTTC
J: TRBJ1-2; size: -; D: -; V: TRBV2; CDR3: CASNNRVWDGYTF; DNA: TGTGCCAGCAATAACAGGGTTTGGGATGGCTACACCTTC
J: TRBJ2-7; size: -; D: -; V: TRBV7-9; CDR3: CASSQSGDEQYF; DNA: TGTGCCAGCAGCCAGTCGGGTGACGAGCAGTACTTC
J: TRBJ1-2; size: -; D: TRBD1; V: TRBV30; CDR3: CAWSVQGRGGYTF; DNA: TGTGCCTGGAGTGTACAAGGCAGGGGGGGCTACACCTTC
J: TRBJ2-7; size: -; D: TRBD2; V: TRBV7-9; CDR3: CASSLGLAGFEQYF; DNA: TGTGCCAGCAGCCTCGGACTAGCGGGCTTCGAGCAGTACTTC
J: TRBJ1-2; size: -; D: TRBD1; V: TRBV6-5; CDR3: CASRSGTDQKNF; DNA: TGTGCCAGCAGGTCCGGGACAGATCAAAAAAACTTC
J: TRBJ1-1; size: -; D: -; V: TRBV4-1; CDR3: CASSQFLGQNTEAFF; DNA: TGCGCCAGCAGCCAATTCCTCGGACAGAACACTGAAGCTTTCTTT
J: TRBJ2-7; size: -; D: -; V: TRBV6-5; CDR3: CASRRAGTNYEQYF; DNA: TGTGCCAGCAGGAGAGCCGGGACAAACTACGAGCAGTACTTC
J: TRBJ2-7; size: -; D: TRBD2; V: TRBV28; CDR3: CASTETSGIYEQYF; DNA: TGTGCCAGCACCGAGACTAGCGGGATCTACGAGCAGTACTTC
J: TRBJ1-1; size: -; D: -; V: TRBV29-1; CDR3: CSVEGQNTEAFF; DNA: TGCAGCGTTGAGGGACAGAACACTGAAGCTTTCTTT
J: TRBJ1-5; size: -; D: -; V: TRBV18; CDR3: CASSPGGVTQPQHF; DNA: TGTGCCAGCTCCCCAGGCGGGGTTACTCAGCCCCAGCATTTT